This is a list of T cell receptor beta chains from one sample in a study of T cell repertoires in cytomegalovirus infection. Using its own MiXCR run on the reads, TCRdb lists one record per CDR3 protein. The sample carries roughly 250,000 distinct CDR3 sequences, more than 9% recorded once. The sequencing input was PBMCs. These receptors came from a human donor in good health (CMV status not recorded). Some clones in this sample may be carry-over from other donors' samples. CDR3s include the opening cysteine and the closing phenylalanine or tryptophan. D genes are given only for firm matches. Size values are once, few and many counts, or a class for expanded clones, and some rows have none.

abundance,j_gene,v_gene,d_gene,CDR3aa,CDR3nt
few,TRBJ2-4,TRBV18,TRBD1,CASSGQETLAKNIQYF,TGTGCCAGCTCAGGACAGGAGACACTAGCCAAAAACATTCAGTACTTC
many,TRBJ1-2,TRBV7-8,NA,CASSLQGSNYGYTF,TGTGCCAGCAGCTTACAAGGCTCTAACTATGGCTACACCTTC
NA,TRBJ2-3,TRBV20-1,TRBD2,CSAVAGTSTDTQYF,TGCAGTGCAGTAGCGGGTACTAGCACAGATACGCAGTATTTT
few,TRBJ2-1,TRBV19,TRBD2,CASSPGLAGAEQFF,TGTGCCAGTAGCCCGGGACTAGCGGGAGCTGAGCAGTTCTTC
many,TRBJ2-5,TRBV7-3,NA,CASSLMGDGETQYF,TGTGCCAGCAGCTTAATGGGGGATGGGGAGACCCAGTACTTC
NA,TRBJ2-7,TRBV12-3/TRBV12-4,NA,CASAPAGGPSYEQYF,TGTGCCAGCGCCCCTGCGGGCGGCCCATCCTACGAGCAGTACTTC
many,TRBJ1-2,TRBV12-3/TRBV12-4,TRBD1,CASRPPGTGAGYTF,TGTGCCAGCAGACCCCCCGGGACAGGAGCCGGCTACACCTTC
many,TRBJ2-7,TRBV7-9,NA,CASSSKGGDTPYEQYF,TGTGCCAGCAGCTCCAAGGGGGGGGACACTCCGTACGAGCAGTACTTC
many,TRBJ1-1,TRBV2,NA,CASSGPPGYTEAFF,TGTGCCAGCAGTGGGCCCCCGGGGTACACTGAAGCTTTCTTT
NA,TRBJ1-1,TRBV19,NA,CASRDGYTEAFF,TGTGCCAGTAGGGACGGATACACTGAAGCTTTCTTT
few,TRBJ2-1,TRBV14,TRBD2,CASSHPGLGVGDEQFF,TGTGCCAGCAGCCACCCCGGACTAGGGGTCGGCGATGAGCAGTTCTTC
NA,TRBJ1-2,TRBV14,NA,CASSQDTWASAGYTF,TGTGCCAGCAGCCAAGATACCTGGGCCTCGGCTGGCTACACCTTC
many,TRBJ2-3,TRBV7-2,NA,CASSLAGFNTDTQYF,TGTGCCAGCAGCTTAGCGGGGTTCAACACAGATACGCAGTATTTT
many,TRBJ1-2,TRBV7-8,TRBD1,CASSLGTGGSGYGYTF,TGTGCCAGCAGCTTAGGTACAGGGGGCTCTGGCTATGGCTACACCTTC
NA,TRBJ1-4,TRBV3-1,NA,CASSNIRENEKLFF,TGTGCCAGCAGCAACATTCGAGAGAATGAAAAACTGTTTTTT
few,TRBJ2-3,TRBV12-3/TRBV12-4,TRBD1,CASSLGQGTADTQYF,TGTGCCAGCAGTTTAGGACAGGGTACGGCAGATACGCAGTATTTT
NA,TRBJ1-6,TRBV18,TRBD1,CASSPDGDRSPLHF,TGTGCCAGCTCACCAGACGGGGACAGGTCACCCCTCCACTTT
many,TRBJ2-5,TRBV12-3/TRBV12-4,TRBD2,CASSRPSGIYQETQYF,TGTGCCAGCAGCCGACCTAGCGGGATTTACCAAGAGACCCAGTACTTC
few,TRBJ2-1,TRBV28,NA,CASSLKGERNEQFF,TGTGCCAGCAGTTTAAAGGGAGAGAGGAATGAGCAGTTCTTC
NA,TRBJ2-5,TRBV7-2,NA,CASRLNGGETQYF,TGTGCGAGCAGATTAAATGGGGGAGAGACCCAGTACTTC
NA,TRBJ2-3,TRBV5-4,NA,CASSSRLGGSDTQYF,TGTGCCAGCAGCTCCCGGTTGGGGGGCTCAGATACGCAGTATTTT
NA,TRBJ2-7,TRBV28,TRBD1,CASSPGTAPISEQYF,TGTGCCAGCAGTCCAGGGACAGCCCCGATCAGCGAGCAGTACTTC
NA,TRBJ2-2,TRBV28,NA,CASSLSRQGGNTGELFF,TGTGCCAGCAGTTTATCGCGCCAGGGTGGGAACACCGGGGAGCTGTTTTTT
NA,TRBJ2-1,TRBV20-1,TRBD2,CSAGLAGNVYEQFF,TGCAGTGCGGGACTAGCGGGGAACGTCTATGAGCAGTTCTTC
NA,TRBJ2-2,TRBV19,TRBD2,CASSPGLAGVTGELFF,TGTGCCAGTAGCCCGGGACTAGCGGGAGTTACCGGGGAGCTGTTTTTT
many,TRBJ2-7,TRBV7-3,TRBD2,CASSLNAGEGEQYF,TGTGCCAGCAGCTTAAACGCGGGAGAGGGCGAGCAGTACTTC
many,TRBJ2-7,TRBV7-9,TRBD2,CASSSVAGALYEQYF,TGTGCCAGCAGCTCTGTAGCGGGGGCTCTCTACGAGCAGTACTTC
many,TRBJ2-3,TRBV5-1,NA,CASSPEQGLTQYF,TGCGCCAGCAGCCCCGAACAGGGTTTGACGCAGTATTTT
many,TRBJ1-2,TRBV7-2,NA,CASSLVGGAGPNGYTF,TGTGCCAGCAGCTTAGTTGGGGGCGCGGGCCCAAATGGCTACACCTTC
many,TRBJ2-4,TRBV6-2/TRBV6-3,NA,CASSYGEPKNIQYF,TGTGCCAGCAGTTACGGGGAGCCCAAAAACATTCAGTACTTC
many,TRBJ2-1,TRBV12-3/TRBV12-4,TRBD1,CASRPDRGVYNEQFF,TGTGCCAGCAGACCGGACAGGGGGGTCTACAATGAGCAGTTCTTC
many,TRBJ2-2,TRBV7-2,NA,CASSYAGTGELFF,TGTGCCAGCAGTTACGCGGGTACCGGGGAGCTGTTTTTT
few,TRBJ2-3,TRBV11-3,NA,CASSLDNRRLGRTDTQYF,TGTGCCAGCAGCTTGGATAACAGGAGGTTGGGCCGCACAGATACGCAGTATTTT
many,TRBJ1-1,TRBV6-2/TRBV6-3,NA,CASRGFQAFF,TGTGCCAGCAGGGGATTTCAAGCTTTCTTT
NA,TRBJ1-5,TRBV7-2,NA,CASSLADQGQPQHF,TGTGCCAGCAGCTTAGCCGACCAGGGGCAGCCCCAGCATTTT
NA,TRBJ2-3,TRBV9,NA,CASSVGARQGRSGSTDTQYF,TGTGCCAGCAGCGTAGGAGCTCGACAGGGAAGGAGCGGGTCCACAGATACGCAGTATTTT
few,TRBJ2-2,TRBV29-1,NA,CSVGGPGNTGELFF,TGCAGCGTTGGGGGCCCAGGGAACACCGGGGAGCTGTTTTTT
many,TRBJ2-2,TRBV20-1,NA,CSAMTSDRKAGELFF,TGCAGTGCCATGACCTCAGACAGGAAAGCCGGGGAGCTGTTTTTT
many,TRBJ2-1,TRBV14,NA,CASSFISGNEQFF,TGTGCCAGCAGCTTTATTAGTGGCAATGAGCAGTTCTTC
many,TRBJ2-1,TRBV6-1,TRBD2,CASRGLAGAYNEQFF,TGTGCCAGCAGGGGACTAGCGGGGGCTTACAATGAGCAGTTCTTC